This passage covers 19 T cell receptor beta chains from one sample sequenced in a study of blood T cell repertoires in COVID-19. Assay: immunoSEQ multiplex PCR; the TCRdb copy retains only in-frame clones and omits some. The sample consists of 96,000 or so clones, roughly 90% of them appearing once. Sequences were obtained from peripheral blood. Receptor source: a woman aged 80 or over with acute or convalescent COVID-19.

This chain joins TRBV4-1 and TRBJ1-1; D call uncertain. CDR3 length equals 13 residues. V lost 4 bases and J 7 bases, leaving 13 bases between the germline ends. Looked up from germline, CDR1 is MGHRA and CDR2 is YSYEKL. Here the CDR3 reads CASSRSPTFEAFF. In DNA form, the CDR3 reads TGCGCCAGCAGCCGCTCCCCCACTTTTGAAGCTTTCTTT.

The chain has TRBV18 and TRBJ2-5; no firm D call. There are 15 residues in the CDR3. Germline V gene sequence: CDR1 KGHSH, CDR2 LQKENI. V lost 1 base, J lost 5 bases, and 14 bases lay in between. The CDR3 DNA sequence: TGTGCCAGCTCACCACAAGATAGATTGGTGGAGACCCAGTACTTC. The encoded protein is CASSPQDRLVETQYF.

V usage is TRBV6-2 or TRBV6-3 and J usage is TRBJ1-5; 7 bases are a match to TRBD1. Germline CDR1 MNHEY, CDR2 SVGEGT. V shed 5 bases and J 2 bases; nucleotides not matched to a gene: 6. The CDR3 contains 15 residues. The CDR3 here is CASSPRGTGNQPQHF. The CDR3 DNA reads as TGTGCCAGCAGTCCGAGGGGGACAGGCAATCAGCCCCAGCATTTT.

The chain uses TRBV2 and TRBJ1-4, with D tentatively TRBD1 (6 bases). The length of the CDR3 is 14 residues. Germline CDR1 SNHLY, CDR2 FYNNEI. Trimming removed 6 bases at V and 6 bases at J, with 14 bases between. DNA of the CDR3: TGTGCCAGCAGAAACAGGGCAGGGGATGAAAAACTGTTTTTT. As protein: CASRNRAGDEKLFF.

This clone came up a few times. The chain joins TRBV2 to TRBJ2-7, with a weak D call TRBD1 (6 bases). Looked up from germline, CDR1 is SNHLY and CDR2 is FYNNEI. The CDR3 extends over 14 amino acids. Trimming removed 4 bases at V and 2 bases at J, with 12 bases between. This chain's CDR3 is CASSVLQGAYEQYF. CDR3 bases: TGTGCCAGCAGTGTCTTACAGGGTGCCTACGAGCAGTACTTC.

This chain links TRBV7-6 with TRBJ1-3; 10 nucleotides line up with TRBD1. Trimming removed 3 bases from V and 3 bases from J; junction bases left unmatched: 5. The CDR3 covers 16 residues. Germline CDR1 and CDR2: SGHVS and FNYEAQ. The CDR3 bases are TGTGCCAGCAGCTTGACTTGGACAGGGGGTGGAAACACCATATATTTT. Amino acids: CASSLTWTGGGNTIYF.

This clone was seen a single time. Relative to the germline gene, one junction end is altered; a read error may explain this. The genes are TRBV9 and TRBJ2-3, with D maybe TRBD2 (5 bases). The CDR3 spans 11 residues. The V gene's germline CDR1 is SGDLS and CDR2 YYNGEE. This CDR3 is CASSVPGYVVF. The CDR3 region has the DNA TGTGCCAGCAGCGTACCGGGATACGTGGTATTT.

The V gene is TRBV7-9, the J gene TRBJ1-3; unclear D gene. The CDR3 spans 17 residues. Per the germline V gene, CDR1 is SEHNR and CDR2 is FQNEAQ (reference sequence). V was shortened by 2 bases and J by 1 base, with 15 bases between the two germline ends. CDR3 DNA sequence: TGTGCCAGCAGCTTATCCCACTATCAGCTTTCTGGAAACACCATATATTTT. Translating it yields CASSLSHYQLSGNTIYF.

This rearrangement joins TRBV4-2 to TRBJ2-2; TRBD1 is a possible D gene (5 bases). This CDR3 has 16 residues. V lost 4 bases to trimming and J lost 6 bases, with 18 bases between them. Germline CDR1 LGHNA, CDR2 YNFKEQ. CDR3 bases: TGTGCCAGCAGCCCCCGAAGGTTGCAGGGTGCCGGGGAGCTGTTTTTT. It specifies CASSPRRLQGAGELFF.

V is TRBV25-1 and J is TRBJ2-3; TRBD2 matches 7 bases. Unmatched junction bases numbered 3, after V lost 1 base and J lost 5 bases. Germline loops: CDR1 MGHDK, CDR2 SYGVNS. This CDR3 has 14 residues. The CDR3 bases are TGTGCCAGCAGTGAATTGGCTAGCGGAGATACGCAGTATTTT. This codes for CASSELASGDTQYF.

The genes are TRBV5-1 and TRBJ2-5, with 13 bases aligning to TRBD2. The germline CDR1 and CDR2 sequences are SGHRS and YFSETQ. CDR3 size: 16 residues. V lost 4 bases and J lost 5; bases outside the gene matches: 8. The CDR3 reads CASSLTSGGALETQYF. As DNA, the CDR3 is TGCGCCAGCAGCCTCACTAGCGGGGGGGCCCTGGAGACCCAGTACTTC.

CDR3 nucleotide sequence: TGTGCCAGCAGCCGACTACTCGGGGGGGATATGACTTACAATGAGCAGTTCTTC. Residues: CASSRLLGGDMTYNEQFF. The chain recombines TRBV3-1 (or the pseudogene TRBV3-2) with TRBJ2-1, with 8 bases aligning to TRBD2. This CDR3 is 18 amino acids long. V was pared by 4 bases and J by 4 bases, with 15 bases of the junction left unmatched. Germline V gives CDR1 LGHDT, CDR2 YNNKEL (reference sequence).

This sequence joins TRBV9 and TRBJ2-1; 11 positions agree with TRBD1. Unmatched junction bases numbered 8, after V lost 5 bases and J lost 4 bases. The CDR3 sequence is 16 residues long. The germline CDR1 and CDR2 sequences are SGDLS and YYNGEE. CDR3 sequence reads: CASSVLGTGGYNEQFF. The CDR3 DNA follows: TGTGCCAGCAGTGTACTTGGGACAGGGGGTTACAATGAGCAGTTCTTC.

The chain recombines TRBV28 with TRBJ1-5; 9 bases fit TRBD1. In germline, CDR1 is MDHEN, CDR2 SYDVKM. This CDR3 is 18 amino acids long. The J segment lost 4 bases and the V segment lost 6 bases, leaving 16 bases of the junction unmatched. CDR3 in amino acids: CASSSQQGWTGENQPQHF. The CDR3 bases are TGTGCCAGCAGCAGCCAACAGGGTTGGACAGGGGAGAATCAGCCCCAGCATTTT. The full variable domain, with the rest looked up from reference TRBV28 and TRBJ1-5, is DVKVTQSSRYLVKRTGEKVFLECVQDMDHENMFWYRQDPGLGLRLIYFSYDVKMKEKGDIPEGYSVSREKKERFSLILESASTNQTSMYLCASSSQQGWTGENQPQHFGDGTRLSIL.

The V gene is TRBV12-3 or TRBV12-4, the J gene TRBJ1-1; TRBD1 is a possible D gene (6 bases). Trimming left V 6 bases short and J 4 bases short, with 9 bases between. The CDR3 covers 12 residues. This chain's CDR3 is CASRQGPTEAFF. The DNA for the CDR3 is TGTGCCAGCAGACAGGGTCCCACTGAAGCTTTCTTT.

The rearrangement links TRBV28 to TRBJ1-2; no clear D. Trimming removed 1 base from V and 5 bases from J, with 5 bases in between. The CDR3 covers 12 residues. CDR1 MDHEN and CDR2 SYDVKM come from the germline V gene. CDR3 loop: CASSLSEYGYTF. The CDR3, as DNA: TGTGCCAGCAGTTTATCTGAGTATGGCTACACCTTC.

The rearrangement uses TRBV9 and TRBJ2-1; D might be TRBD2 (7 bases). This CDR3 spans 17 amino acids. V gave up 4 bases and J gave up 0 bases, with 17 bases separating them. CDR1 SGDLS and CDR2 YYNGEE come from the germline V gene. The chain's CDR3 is CASSHGGSGASYNEQFF. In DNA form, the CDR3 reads TGTGCCAGCAGCCACGGGGGGTCAGGGGCCTCCTACAATGAGCAGTTCTTC.

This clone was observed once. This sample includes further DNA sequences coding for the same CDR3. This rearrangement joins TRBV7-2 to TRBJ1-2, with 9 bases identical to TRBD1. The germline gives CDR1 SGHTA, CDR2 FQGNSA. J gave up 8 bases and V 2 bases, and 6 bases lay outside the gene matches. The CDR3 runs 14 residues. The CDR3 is CASSLRQGEGGYTF. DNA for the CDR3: TGTGCCAGCAGCTTACGACAGGGGGAAGGCGGCTACACCTTC. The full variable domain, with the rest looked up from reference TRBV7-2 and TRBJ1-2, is GAGVSQSPSNKVTEKGKDVELRCDPISGHTALYWYRQSLGQGLEFLIYFQGNSAPDKSGLPSDRFSAERTGGSVSTLTIQRTQQEDSAVYLCASSLRQGEGGYTFGSGTRLTVV.

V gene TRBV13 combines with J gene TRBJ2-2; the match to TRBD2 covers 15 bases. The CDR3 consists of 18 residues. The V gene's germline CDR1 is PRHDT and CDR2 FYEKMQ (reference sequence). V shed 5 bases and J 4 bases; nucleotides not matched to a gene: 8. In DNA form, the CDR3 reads TGTGCCAGCAGCCCCGGACTAGCGGGAGGGCCTGGCACCGGGGAGCTGTTTTTT. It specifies CASSPGLAGGPGTGELFF.